One and the same sample provided the 23 T cell receptor beta chains below, sequenced in a study of OX40 agonist ivuxolimab in advanced cancers. TCRdb's table, derived via immunoSEQ multiplex PCR, lists solely in-frame clones and lacks some. The profile covers about 20,000 clones, with 87% appearing a single time and approximately 20% taken by the ten largest. The sequencing used CD4+ or CD8+ T cells sorted from blood, collected in a trial of the OX40 agonist ivuxolimab. The receptors here all came from an adult with an advanced solid tumor such as melanoma, head and neck, liver or kidney cancer.

The rearrangement links TRBV28 to TRBJ2-2, with D hard to call. Trimming left V 2 bases short and J 3 bases short, with 10 bases between. CDR1 and CDR2 from the germline V gene are MDHEN and SYDVKM. CDR3 size: 15 residues. In nucleotides, the CDR3 is TGTGCCAGCAGTTTAAGTTACCCTGACACCGGGGAGCTGTTTTTT. Protein product: CASSLSYPDTGELFF.

This clone was found a few times. CDR3 sequence: CAISDVQNTEAFF. CDR3 nucleotide sequence: TGTGCCATCAGTGACGTGCAGAACACTGAAGCTTTCTTT. The genes are TRBV10-3 and TRBJ1-1, with D unclear. V shed 3 bases and J shed 1 base, with 6 bases lying between them. Germline V gives CDR1 ENHRY, CDR2 SYGVKD. The CDR3 is 13 residues long.

This clone has only a few counts. CDR3 amino acids: CASSQWQVNQPQHF. CDR3 coding DNA: TGTGCCAGCAGCCAATGGCAGGTTAATCAGCCCCAGCATTTT. The V gene is TRBV4-2, the J gene TRBJ1-5; no clear D gene. CDR1 is LGHNA and CDR2 is YNFKEQ in the germline V gene. This CDR3 is 14 amino acids long. Trimming took off 2 bases at V and 4 bases at J, with 9 bases between the two ends.

CDR3 sequence: CASSPREENYEQYF. The CDR3 DNA reads TGTGCCAGCTCACCCCGAGAAGAGAACTACGAGCAGTACTTC. The chain links TRBV18 to TRBJ2-7; D gene uncertain. The length of the CDR3 is 14 residues. Trimming took 3 bases from V and 3 from J, leaving 12 bases between them. The V gene's germline CDR1 is KGHSH and CDR2 LQKENI. The whole variable domain, filled in from reference TRBV18 and TRBJ2-7, reads NAGVMQNPRHLVRRRGQEARLRCSPMKGHSHVYWYRQLPEEGLKFMVYLQKENIIDESGMPKERFSAEFPKEGPSILRIQQVVRGDSAAYFCASSPREENYEQYFGPGTRLTVT.

This chain links TRBV6-4 with TRBJ2-7, with D possibly being TRBD2 (6 bases). Trimming took 6 bases from V and 6 from J, leaving 15 bases between them. There are 13 residues in the CDR3. Germline V CDR1 and CDR2: MRHNA, SNTAGT. CDR3 loop: CASRDSLGGEQYF. CDR3 DNA: TGTGCCAGCAGAGACAGTTTGGGAGGCGAGCAGTACTTC.

V and J are TRBV27 and TRBJ2-1; no clear D. Germline CDR1 MNHEY, CDR2 SMNVEV (reference sequence). This CDR3 has 16 residues. Trimming stripped 1 base from V and 5 bases from J, with 15 bases between. The CDR3 DNA reads TGTGCCAGCAGTTTATGGAGTAAAGTACTGAACAATGAGCAGTTCTTC. Its translation is CASSLWSKVLNNEQFF.

The chain is built from TRBV11-2 and TRBJ2-1, with D maybe TRBD1 (6 bases). This CDR3 comprises 12 residues. Germline V gene data show CDR1 as SGHAT and CDR2 as FQNNGV. Trimming stripped 1 base from V and 10 bases from J, with 8 bases between. For the CDR3, the DNA is TGTGCCAGCAGCTTAGTCGGGACAGAGCAGTTCTTC. This encodes CASSLVGTEQFF.

This rearrangement joins TRBV15 to TRBJ1-3; 9 nucleotides agree with TRBD1. After removal of 3 bases from V and 2 bases from J, the junction contained 2 bases not matched to a gene. The CDR3 has 15 amino acids. Germline V CDR1 and CDR2: LNHNV, YYDKDF (reference sequence). The CDR3 DNA reads as TGTGCCACCAGCAGCGGGACAGGGACTGGAAACACCATATATTTT. This codes for CATSSGTGTGNTIYF.

The chain carries TRBV23-1 and TRBJ1-2, with TRBD1 matching over 7 bases. TRBV23-1 is an ORF for which the function is uncertain. J was trimmed by 7 bases and V by 4 bases; bases with no gene match: 15. CDR3 length: 16 amino acids. The CDR3 loop reads CASSRSRGQPLCGYTF. The DNA of the CDR3 is TGCGCCAGCAGTCGATCTAGGGGACAGCCTTTATGTGGCTACACCTTC.

This chain connects TRBV5-1 to TRBJ2-3; unclear D gene. Germline CDR1 SGHRS, CDR2 YFSETQ. With 3 bases removed from V and 0 bases from J, the gap between germline ends came to 5 bases. This CDR3 is built from 13 residues. CDR3 residues: CASSWVSTDTQYF. For the CDR3, the DNA is TGCGCCAGCAGCTGGGTTAGCACAGATACGCAGTATTTT.

V and J are TRBV9 and TRBJ1-1, with unresolved D. Germline assignment: CDR1 SGDLS and CDR2 YYNGEE. Trimming removed 2 bases at V and 2 bases at J, with 10 bases between. The CDR3 is made up of 14 amino acids. CDR3 sequence (DNA): TGTGCCAGCAGCGTGAGCAGGAGTAACACTGAAGCTTTCTTT. Translating it yields CASSVSRSNTEAFF.

The J gene is TRBJ1-1, the V gene TRBV5-4, with D maybe TRBD1 (6 bases). Germline V CDR1 and CDR2: SGHNT, YYREEE (reference sequence). The CDR3 contains 14 residues. V dropped 5 bases and J dropped 2 bases, with 13 bases sitting between them. CDR3 residues: CASSSDSFNTEAFF. The CDR3 bases are TGTGCCAGCAGTTCGGACAGTTTTAACACTGAAGCTTTCTTT.

A few counts support this clone. The chain joins TRBV19 to TRBJ2-7, with D unclear. CDR3 length equals 15 residues. The V end was cut by 3 bases, the J end by 0 bases, with 12 bases between. Germline V gives CDR1 LNHDA, CDR2 SQIVND (reference sequence). CDR3 bases: TGTGCCAGTAGTATTTCCAGTTCCCTCTCCTACGAGCAGTACTTC. It translates to CASSISSSLSYEQYF.

The chain couples TRBV5-4 to TRBJ2-7; tentatively, D is TRBD1 or TRBD2 (5 bases each). The CDR3 is 13 residues long. Trimming pared 3 bases from V and 5 bases from J, leaving 12 bases between. The germline V gene encodes CDR1 SGHNT and CDR2 YYREEE (reference sequence). The CDR3 DNA sequence: TGTGCCAGCAGCTCCCCGGGGCTCCACGAGCAGTACTTC. Translated: CASSSPGLHEQYF.

The chain carries TRBV6-5 and TRBJ2-3, with TRBD2 identical over 8 bases. CDR3 length equals 15 residues. Germline trimming cut 6 bases from V and 4 bases from J; bases unmatched to any gene: 9. CDR1 MNHEY and CDR2 SVGAGI come from the germline V gene. CDR3 bases: TGTGCCAGCAGCTCGGGACTAGTGCAGGCAGATACGCAGTATTTT. This sequence encodes CASSSGLVQADTQYF.

In nucleotides, the CDR3 is TGTGCCAGCAGCTTGGAGCTTACAGGACCGAACACTGAAGCTTTCTTT. This sequence encodes CASSLELTGPNTEAFF. The chain links TRBV5-6 to TRBJ1-1, with D possibly being TRBD1 (5 bases). V was trimmed by 0 bases and J by 1 base, leaving 13 bases between them. Germline CDR1 and CDR2: SGHDT and YYEEEE. The CDR3 consists of 16 residues.

The chain is built from TRBV6-5 and TRBJ1-1; tentative D call: TRBD1 (6 bases). CDR3 size: 11 residues. Trimming took off 6 bases at V and 8 bases at J, with 10 bases between the two ends. Germline V lookup: CDR1 MNHEY, CDR2 SVGAGI. The CDR3 coding sequence is TGTGCCAGCAGGACGACAGGAGAAGCTTTCTTT. It specifies CASRTTGEAFF.

V is TRBV14 and J is TRBJ2-7, with D possibly matching TRBD1 (6 bases). CDR1 SGHDN and CDR2 FVKESK come from the germline V gene. The CDR3 spans 14 residues. Trimming cost V 4 bases and J 0 bases, with 10 bases left between them. The CDR3 reads CASSRRQVSYEQYF. CDR3 DNA: TGTGCCAGCAGCCGAAGACAGGTCTCCTACGAGCAGTACTTC.

This sequence joins TRBV6-1 and TRBJ2-7; D unclear. Trimming took off 6 bases at V and 3 bases at J, with 18 bases between the two ends. The CDR3 length is 15 residues. CDR1 is MNHNS and CDR2 is SASEGT in the germline V gene. The CDR3 bases are TGTGCCAGCAGCTCACCCTCGGACGGCTTCTACGAGCAGTACTTC. It translates to CASSSPSDGFYEQYF.

The chain is built from TRBV27 and TRBJ2-2, with D perhaps TRBD2 (5 bases). Per germline, CDR1 MNHEY and CDR2 SMNVEV (reference sequence). V shed 6 bases and J shed 4 bases, with 15 bases lying between them. The CDR3 runs 15 residues. CDR3 nucleotides: TGTGCCAGCAGCCAGACAAACCGGGGCACCGGGGAGCTGTTTTTT. Its protein product is CASSQTNRGTGELFF.

The rearrangement links TRBV19 to TRBJ2-3; D might be TRBD1 or TRBD2, each matching 5 bases. The V end was cut by 6 bases, the J end by 3 bases, with 19 bases between. The germline gives CDR1 LNHDA, CDR2 SQIVND (reference sequence). The CDR3 length is 16 residues. CDR3: CASRSRDPQVTDTQYF. In nucleotides, the CDR3 is TGTGCCAGTAGGTCACGGGACCCCCAGGTTACAGATACGCAGTATTTT. Full variable domain (outside the CDR3, taken from reference TRBV19 and TRBJ2-3): DGGITQSPKYLFRKEGQNVTLSCEQNLNHDAMYWYRQDPGQGLRLIYYSQIVNDFQKGDIAEGYSVSREKKESFPLTVTSAQKNPTAFYLCASRSRDPQVTDTQYFGPGTRLTVL.

There are a few counts of this clone. The rearrangement links TRBV19 to TRBJ1-1, with D maybe TRBD1 (6 bases). CDR3 length: 11 amino acids. Germline CDR1 reads LNHDA; CDR2 reads SQIVND (reference sequence). V dropped 10 bases and J dropped 6 bases, with 12 bases sitting between them. CDR3: CATRGAAEAFF. For the CDR3, the DNA is TGTGCCACCAGGGGTGCTGCTGAAGCTTTCTTT.

The gene calls are TRBV7-2 and TRBJ2-5; 8 bases line up with TRBD2. The CDR3 contains 14 residues. V was pared by 5 bases and J by 5 bases, with 7 bases of the junction left unmatched. The germline V gene has CDR1 SGHTA and CDR2 FQGNSA. The CDR3 region is CASSPRGGPETQYF. The CDR3 nucleotides are TGTGCCAGCAGCCCCCGCGGGGGGCCGGAGACCCAGTACTTC. Supplemented by reference TRBV7-2 and TRBJ2-5, the full variable domain reads GAGVSQSPSNKVTEKGKDVELRCDPISGHTALYWYRQSLGQGLEFLIYFQGNSAPDKSGLPSDRFSAERTGGSVSTLTIQRTQQEDSAVYLCASSPRGGPETQYFGPGTRLLVL.